Described below is a single TCR beta chain sequence and its context. The data were taken from a study of blood T cell repertoires in COVID-19. Study as a whole: Sites across the United States, Italy and Spain contributed samples from acute and convalescent COVID-19. Nucleic acid was either cDNA or gDNA, and it came from T cells, B-cell-depleted T cells, or PBMCs.

In the original processing: It was from reference gene primer amplification that nucleated cell counts were estimated. Measured with immunoSEQ multiplex PCR; TCRdb has only the in-frame clones, and not every one. V and J calls and clone size follow that table, whereas D and trimming were derived from the DNA. The sample consists of 200,000 to 250,000 clones, 88% of them appearing once. Germline-derived CDR1 and CDR2 are SGHNT and YYREEE (reference sequence). The CDR3 has 14 residues. Trimming took off 4 bases at V and 2 bases at J, with 13 bases between the two ends. The receptor comes from a woman in her thirties with COVID-19, enrolled during active disease. Sequences were obtained from peripheral blood. The rearrangement uses TRBV5-4 and TRBJ2-7, with D possibly matching TRBD2 (6 bases). CDR3 in amino acids: CASSRGTETYEQYF. CDR3 coding DNA: TGTGCCAGCAGCCGCGGGACTGAAACCTACGAGCAGTACTTC.